The present entry profiles one TCR beta chain with its context. Germline assignment: CDR1 SGHAT and CDR2 FQNNGV. This CDR3 spans 16 amino acids. V lost 1 base and J lost 4, with 16 bases in between. The sample comes from a study of blood T cell repertoires in COVID-19. Whole-study context: The analysed material was cDNA or gDNA that came from T cells, B-cell-depleted T cells, or PBMCs.

Study processing details: Estimation of nucleated cell counts relied on the amplification of reference gene primers. Libraries were prepared by immunoSEQ multiplex PCR; TCRdb keeps only in-frame clonotypes and omits some of them. The V and J calls and the clone size are those of that table, but D and trimming were determined from the DNA. Of over 150,000 clones in the sample, approximately 90% were seen once. The sequenced material came from peripheral blood. The rearrangement links TRBV11-2 to TRBJ1-1; D possibly corresponds to TRBD1 (6 bases). The origin of this receptor is a man between 25 and 39 years old with acute or convalescent COVID-19. CDR3 bases: TGTGCCAGCAGCTTAGCCCTATCCGGGGGGCTCACTGAAGCTTTCTTT. Protein: CASSLALSGGLTEAFF.